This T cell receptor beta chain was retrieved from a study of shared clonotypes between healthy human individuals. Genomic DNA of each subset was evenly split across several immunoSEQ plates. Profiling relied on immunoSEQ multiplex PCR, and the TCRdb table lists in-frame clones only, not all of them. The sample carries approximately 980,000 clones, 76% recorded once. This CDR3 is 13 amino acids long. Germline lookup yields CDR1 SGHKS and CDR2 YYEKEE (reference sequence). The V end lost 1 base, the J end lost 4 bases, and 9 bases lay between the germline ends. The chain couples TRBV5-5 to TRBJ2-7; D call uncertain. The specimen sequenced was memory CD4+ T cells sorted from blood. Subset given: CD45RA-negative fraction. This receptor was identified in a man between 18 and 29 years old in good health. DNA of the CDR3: TGTGCCAGCAGCTTGTCAGCGCTTTACGAGCAGTACTTC. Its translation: CASSLSALYEQYF. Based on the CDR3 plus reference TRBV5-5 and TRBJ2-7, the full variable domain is DAGVTQSPTHLIKTRGQQVTLRCSPISGHKSVSWYQQVLGQGPQFIFQYYEKEERGRGNFPDRFSARQFPNYSSELNVNALLLGDSALYLCASSLSALYEQYFGPGTRLTVT.